These 17 T cell receptor beta chains share one sample of origin, sequenced in a study of blood T cell repertoires in COVID-19 (dated by TCRdb to 2018 to 2021). Libraries were constructed by the immunoSEQ multiplex PCR assay. TCRdb retrieved this table from immuneACCESS and kept in-frame rearrangements only. Not all clones are present; in checked studies, unresolved V genes account for under half, and no reason is known for the remainder. The sample yields tens of thousands of clones; 65% to 90% were counted once. The ten largest make up around 9% of the sample. The sequencing input was peripheral blood. The receptors were gathered from an older man with active COVID-19.

The CDR3 DNA follows: TGTGCCAGCTCACAGGGACAGGGGGCTGACTACACCTTC. Encoded protein: CASSQGQGADYTF. V and J are TRBV18 and TRBJ1-2; 12 bases align to TRBD1. The CDR3 runs to 13 residues. Germline CDR1 reads KGHSH; CDR2 reads LQKENI. V trimming: 4 bases; J trimming: 10 bases; junction bases outside the gene matches: 4.

With regard to this clone: Other DNA variants within this sample encode the same CDR3. CDR3 nucleotide sequence: TGTGCCAGCGGGAGGACAGGACCCTACGAGCAGTACTTC. Translating it yields CASGRTGPYEQYF. The chain uses TRBV28 and TRBJ2-7; D is perhaps TRBD1 (7 bases). The CDR3 consists of 13 residues. CDR1 MDHEN and CDR2 SYDVKM come from the germline V gene. V was trimmed by 8 bases and J by 2 bases, leaving 13 bases between them.

This chain uses TRBV6-1 with TRBJ1-3, with 7 bases fitting TRBD1. The germline V gene has CDR1 MNHNS and CDR2 SASEGT. The CDR3 length is 15 residues. The V gene end was trimmed by 3 bases and the J gene end by 0 bases; junction bases not matched to a gene: 2. The CDR3 reads CASSEGQPSGNTIYF. CDR3 nucleotide sequence: TGTGCCAGCAGTGAGGGACAGCCCTCTGGAAACACCATATATTTT.

This rearrangement joins TRBV4-3 to TRBJ1-2; D uncertain. The CDR3 sequence is 13 residues long. Germline V gene data show CDR1 as LGHNA and CDR2 as YSLEER. V lost 0 bases to trimming and J lost 8 bases, with 10 bases between them. The CDR3 region has the DNA TGCGCCAGCAGCCAAGATACCCAGGCGGGCTACACCTTC. Translation gives CASSQDTQAGYTF.

This sequence joins TRBV5-5 and TRBJ2-7; D gene unclear. The V end was cut by 5 bases, the J end by 1 base, with 13 bases between. CDR1 and CDR2 from the germline V gene are SGHKS and YYEKEE (reference sequence). This CDR3 spans 14 amino acids. This chain's CDR3 is CASRPDWVSYEQYF. In nucleotides, the CDR3 is TGTGCCAGCAGACCCGACTGGGTGTCCTACGAGCAGTACTTC.

The J gene is TRBJ2-5, the V gene TRBV6-5; tentative D call: TRBD2 (7 bases). The ends were cut back, 7 bases at V and 10 bases at J, with 25 bases in the middle. CDR3 size: 15 residues. Germline CDR1 is MNHEY and CDR2 is SVGAGI. The CDR3 region is CASKKEGGLLGVQYF. The CDR3 nucleotides read TGTGCCAGCAAAAAAGAGGGGGGGCTATTGGGAGTCCAGTACTTC.

V gene TRBV5-1 combines with J gene TRBJ2-5; 13 bases align to TRBD2. This CDR3 comprises 17 residues. The ends lost 4 bases at V and 5 bases at J; junction bases unmatched: 11. CDR1 and CDR2 from the germline V gene are SGHRS and YFSETQ. CDR3 loop: CASSKYGLAGEGETQYF. Here the CDR3 DNA reads TGCGCCAGCAGCAAGTACGGACTAGCGGGGGAGGGGGAGACCCAGTACTTC.

J is TRBJ2-1 and V is TRBV12-3 or TRBV12-4; 8 bases line up with TRBD2. V was pared by 5 bases and J by 6 bases, with 3 bases of the junction left unmatched. CDR3 length equals 13 residues. The CDR3: CASSPGLVNEQFF. CDR3 DNA: TGTGCCAGCAGTCCGGGACTAGTCAATGAGCAGTTCTTC.

This rearrangement joins TRBV2 to TRBJ2-7, with a possible D match to TRBD2 (6 bases). Trimming left V 11 bases short and J 0 bases short, with 14 bases between. CDR1 is SNHLY and CDR2 is FYNNEI in the germline V gene. This CDR3 has 13 amino acids. The CDR3 region has the DNA TGTGCCTCCGCCCCGGGGGTCTCCTACGAGCAGTACTTC. It specifies CASAPGVSYEQYF.

The chain couples TRBV29-1 to TRBJ2-1, with TRBD2 matching over 11 bases. Trimming removed 6 bases from V and 2 bases from J; junction bases left unmatched: 12. Germline CDR1 and CDR2: SQVTM and ANQGSEA. This CDR3 region has 17 residues. As DNA, the CDR3 is TGCAGCGTGCCGGGGGCTAGCGGGGGGACTACCTACAATGAGCAGTTCTTC. Protein sequence: CSVPGASGGTTYNEQFF.

The chain couples TRBV7-2 to TRBJ2-7; 7 bases fit TRBD1. CDR3 size: 16 residues. With 2 bases clipped from V and 2 bases from J, the junction kept 9 bases outside the gene matches. Germline loops: CDR1 SGHTA, CDR2 FQGNSA. The CDR3 reads CASSLYQGGLPYEQYF. For the CDR3, the DNA is TGTGCCAGCAGCTTATATCAAGGGGGCCTACCCTACGAGCAGTACTTC. Filled out from reference TRBV7-2 and TRBJ2-7, the complete variable domain reads GAGVSQSPSNKVTEKGKDVELRCDPISGHTALYWYRQSLGQGLEFLIYFQGNSAPDKSGLPSDRFSAERTGGSVSTLTIQRTQQEDSAVYLCASSLYQGGLPYEQYFGPGTRLTVT.

This clone has a handful of counts. The rearrangement joins TRBV2 to TRBJ2-7, with TRBD1 as a possible D gene (6 bases). Deletions cut 3 bases from V and 4 bases from J, with 16 bases between. CDR3 size: 15 residues. Germline values: CDR1 SNHLY, CDR2 FYNNEI. In DNA, the CDR3 is TGTGCCAGCAGTGATACAGGACAGACAATTTACGAGCAGTACTTC. Translating gives CASSDTGQTIYEQYF.

The chain links TRBV5-1 to TRBJ2-7, with a weak D call TRBD1 (6 bases). Germline-derived CDR1 and CDR2 are SGHRS and YFSETQ. Trimming removed 0 bases from V and 8 bases from J, with 9 bases in between. CDR3 length: 12 amino acids. The CDR3 coding sequence is TGCGCCAGCAGCTTGGGGGGGCAAAAGCAGTACTTC. Protein sequence: CASSLGGQKQYF.

The genes are TRBV19 and TRBJ2-7; D gene unclear. Germline V gene sequence: CDR1 LNHDA, CDR2 SQIVND (reference sequence). Trimming removed 3 bases from V and 4 bases from J, with 13 bases in between. The CDR3 runs 14 residues. Here the CDR3 DNA reads TGTGCCAGTAGTATCCCAGGTCGGATTTACGAGCAGTACTTC. Translating gives CASSIPGRIYEQYF.

The chain is built from TRBV29-1 and TRBJ2-1; possibly TRBD1 for D (6 bases). The V gene's germline CDR1 is SQVTM and CDR2 ANQGSEA. Trimming shortened V by 7 bases and J by 7 bases, and 14 bases separated the two germline ends. The CDR3 runs 12 residues. CDR3 residues: CSALTGWNEQFF. The CDR3 DNA follows: TGCAGCGCACTTACAGGGTGGAATGAGCAGTTCTTC.

V is TRBV29-1 and J is TRBJ1-1, with TRBD1 matching 12 bases. The CDR3 is 13 residues long. Losses at the gene ends were 7 bases for V and 5 bases for J; bases not matched to a gene: 5. Germline CDR1 reads SQVTM; CDR2 reads ANQGSEA. The CDR3 protein is CSGGQGALTEAFF. The CDR3 DNA reads as TGCAGCGGGGGACAGGGGGCGCTTACTGAAGCTTTCTTT.

The gene calls are TRBV7-9 and TRBJ1-1; possible D gene TRBD1, 6 bases. In germline, CDR1 is SEHNR, CDR2 FQNEAQ (reference sequence). The CDR3 is 13 amino acids. V dropped 3 bases and J dropped 4 bases, with 9 bases sitting between them. This chain's CDR3 is CASSFQGGTEAFF. The CDR3 DNA is TGTGCCAGCAGCTTTCAAGGGGGCACTGAAGCTTTCTTT.